A single TCR beta chain is shown here with its context. Its antigen target is currently unknown. Per-base qualities were not stored, and no clone one base away is much larger. The data derive from a study of blood T cell repertoires in COVID-19 (dated by TCRdb to the early 2020s). At the level of the whole study: The collaborator samples originated in the United States, Italy and Spain and spanned the acute and convalescent phases of COVID-19. The prospective study material was composed of cDNA or gDNA derived from T cells, B-cell-depleted T cells, or PBMCs. Subjects who had been exposed to COVID-19, were actively infected with it, or had recovered from it provided the deeply sampled blood TCRbeta repertoires that made up the dataset. The repertoires were released in a freely available public database meant as a resource for research on the immune response to SARS-CoV-2. Samples came from the ongoing ImmuneRACE study (first 160 participants) plus 1,254 subjects from 6 global collaborators. Sample metadata almost always included a de-identified subject ID, COVID-19 status, age in years and sex. Where available, HLA class I and class II types were taken from metadata supplied by the sample provider and were not determined by assay-based typing. Findings and caveats that apply to the study as a whole: Clinical and demographic metadata were provided uncurated, with the amount varying by source and participant.

The CDR3 spans 13 residues, from the cysteine through the phenylalanine. Just the 39-base CDR3 DNA is kept, in frame starting at base 1. V is clipped by 2 bases and J by 4 bases, and the sequence between their germline boundaries is 12 bases long. The germline V gene sets CDR1 to SQVTM and CDR2 to ANQGSEA. The immunoSEQ Assay, a bias-controlled multiplex PCR, was used to amplify TCRbeta CDR3 regions from genomic DNA. The authors processed their data as follows. The number of nucleated cells in each sample was estimated from the amplification of reference gene primers within the assay. Sequence reads were collapsed and filtered to measure the absolute abundance of every unique TCRbeta CDR3 rearrangement. For each sample, productive Simpson clonality was calculated as the square root of Simpson's diversity index over productive rearrangements. This is the immuneACCESS table as TCRdb keeps it, with only in-frame sequences that have V and J called. A part of the clones is gone; compared with another copy, unresolved V genes explain less than half, and the rest is unexplained. V, J and clone size reflect that table, while D and trimming were determined from the DNA. This sample gives around 220,000 clones in total; roughly nine tenths of them show up just once. The leading ten clones occupy 9.5% to 13% of the sample.

In Seattle, one collaborating source enrolled patients while the infection was active and tracked those patients longitudinally over the course of disease. Whole blood was collected in K2EDTA tubes by collaborating institutions according to the institutions' own protocols. Collaborator samples were shipped for TCRbeta analysis as frozen whole blood, isolated PBMCs, or DNA extracted from either sample type. The chain employs TRBV29-1 and TRBJ2-7; TRBD1 is a possible D gene, resting on 6 matching bases. This TCR was recovered from a woman in her fifties or sixties with COVID-19, enrolled during active disease. Sequenced: peripheral blood. The CDR3 reads CSVERGKGYEQYF. The bases are TGCAGCGTTGAAAGGGGGAAGGGGTACGAGCAGTACTTC.